The 24 T cell receptor beta chains listed next were all sequenced from one sample in a study of cytomegalovirus exposure and HLA in healthy donors. Libraries were prepared by immunoSEQ multiplex PCR; TCRdb keeps only in-frame clonotypes and omits some of them. The sample contains about 330,000 clones, 75% to 90% of which appear only once. Sequencing was done on a sample of PBMCs. The receptor source for this set is a woman aged 25 to 39 in good health and CMV-seropositive.

The genes are TRBV7-8 and TRBJ2-7; unclear D gene. Germline lookup yields CDR1 SGHVS and CDR2 FQNEAQ. CDR3 size: 11 residues. Trimming pared 6 bases from V and 4 bases from J, leaving 7 bases between. CDR3 protein: CASSDLYEQYF. As DNA, the CDR3 is TGTGCCAGCAGTGACCTATACGAGCAGTACTTC.

The CDR3: CASSRDRVWTNSPLHF. The CDR3, as DNA: TGCGCCAGCAGCCGGGACAGGGTTTGGACAAATTCACCCCTCCACTTT. The chain uses TRBV5-1 and TRBJ1-6, with TRBD1 matching over 9 bases. The CDR3 has 16 amino acids. The V segment lost 4 bases and the J segment 7 bases; nucleotides outside the gene matches: 9. The germline V gene has CDR1 SGHRS and CDR2 YFSETQ.

The chain joins TRBV7-6 to TRBJ2-3, with 8 bases lining up with TRBD2. After removal of 5 bases from V and 1 base from J, the junction contained 5 bases not matched to a gene. This CDR3 has 15 residues. The germline CDR1 and CDR2 sequences are SGHVS and FNYEAQ. The CDR3 DNA follows: TGTGCCAGCAGCCTGGGACTAGGGGGCACAGATACGCAGTATTTT. This gives the protein CASSLGLGGTDTQYF.

The chain couples TRBV5-6 to TRBJ2-7, with D perhaps TRBD2 (6 bases). Germline V gene lookup returns CDR1 SGHDT and CDR2 YYEEEE. Trimming shortened V by 4 bases and J by 2 bases, and 13 bases separated the two germline ends. This CDR3 region has 14 residues. The CDR3 DNA reads TGTGCCAGCAGCCAAGGGACTGCAGCCTACGAGCAGTACTTC. Translated, it gives CASSQGTAAYEQYF.

In this sample, this clone turned up a few times. The genes are TRBV6-5 and TRBJ1-3; D is undetermined. CDR3 length: 14 amino acids. V shed 0 bases and J shed 7 bases, with 10 bases lying between them. In germline, CDR1 is MNHEY, CDR2 SVGAGI. As DNA, the CDR3 is TGTGCCAGCAGTTACTCGTCCGGGGTGAACACCATATATTTT. It yields the protein CASSYSSGVNTIYF.

The chain joins TRBV5-1 to TRBJ2-7; TRBD1 agrees at 8 bases. CDR1 is SGHRS and CDR2 is YFSETQ in the germline V gene. The CDR3 extends over 15 amino acids. The junction had 7 bases not matched to a gene; V was cut back by 0 bases and J by 5 bases. The chain's CDR3 is CASSLDGTGFDEQYF. CDR3 sequence (DNA): TGCGCCAGCAGCTTGGATGGGACAGGTTTTGACGAGCAGTACTTC.

V gene TRBV7-2 combines with J gene TRBJ2-3; D might be TRBD1 or TRBD2, each matching 5 bases. Between the trimmed V and J ends, which lost 5 bases and 1 base, there was a span of 10 bases. Germline V lookup: CDR1 SGHTA, CDR2 FQGNSA. The CDR3 runs to 14 residues. This chain's CDR3 is CASSNRGRTDTQYF. In nucleotides, the CDR3 is TGTGCCAGCAGCAACCGGGGACGCACAGATACGCAGTATTTT.

This clone has just one count. The chain joins TRBV5-1 to TRBJ1-4; 12 positions agree with TRBD1. The CDR3 is 15 amino acids. The germline V gene has CDR1 SGHRS and CDR2 YFSETQ. J gave up 6 bases and V 6 bases, and 6 bases lay outside the gene matches. CDR3 nucleotide sequence: TGCGCCAGCACAGGGACAGGGGGCGTTGATGAAAAACTGTTTTTT. It codes for CASTGTGGVDEKLFF.

The CDR3: CASKSGTGVVNEQFF. The CDR3 DNA is TGCGCCAGCAAATCCGGGACAGGGGTTGTCAATGAGCAGTTCTTC. The J gene is TRBJ2-1, the V gene TRBV5-1, with 10 bases lining up with TRBD1. V lost 6 bases and J lost 6; bases outside the gene matches: 9. This CDR3 comprises 15 residues. Looked up from germline, CDR1 is SGHRS and CDR2 is YFSETQ.

The chain combines TRBV11-2 with TRBJ2-7; D not resolved. There are 13 residues in the CDR3. Trimming shortened V by 8 bases and J by 2 bases, and 13 bases separated the two germline ends. Germline loops: CDR1 SGHAT, CDR2 FQNNGV. The CDR3 protein is CASSFADPYEQYF. The DNA for the CDR3 is TGTGCCAGCTCGTTCGCCGATCCCTACGAGCAGTACTTC.

This sequence joins TRBV6-6 and TRBJ2-3, with D unclear. The germline gives CDR1 MNHNY, CDR2 SVGAGI (reference sequence). This CDR3 spans 16 amino acids. Trimming cost V 7 bases and J 1 base, with 18 bases left between them. The CDR3 DNA follows: TGTGCCAGCATTTTTGCCCGTCGGGTCGGCACAGATACGCAGTATTTT. Encoded protein: CASIFARRVGTDTQYF.

DNA of the CDR3: TGCGCCAGCAGCTGGGACAGGGCAGGCGGGGAGCTGTTTTTT. Translated: CASSWDRAGGELFF. This chain joins TRBV5-1 and TRBJ2-2; TRBD1 agrees at 9 bases. Germline CDR1 and CDR2: SGHRS and YFSETQ. J was trimmed by 7 bases and V by 3 bases; bases with no gene match: 4. The CDR3 spans 14 residues.

This clone appeared a few times. This specimen includes other DNA sequences encoding the same CDR3. The chain carries TRBV13 and TRBJ2-7; D gene ambiguous. Germline V lookup: CDR1 PRHDT, CDR2 FYEKMQ (reference sequence). Trimming pared 0 bases from V and 4 bases from J, leaving 4 bases between. This CDR3 has 12 residues. The CDR3 nucleotides read TGTGCCAGCAGCTTAGGCAGGTACGAGCAGTACTTC. Protein sequence: CASSLGRYEQYF.

The chain has TRBV9 and TRBJ2-4; the D gene is possibly TRBD2 (6 bases). From germline, CDR1 is SGDLS and CDR2 YYNGEE. Trimming removed 3 bases at V and 8 bases at J, with 12 bases between. This CDR3 is 13 amino acids long. The CDR3 here is CASSAGTGDIQYF. The CDR3 DNA reads TGTGCCAGCAGCGCCGGGACTGGGGACATTCAGTACTTC.

The gene calls are TRBV9 and TRBJ2-3; maybe TRBD1 (5 bases). From germline, CDR1 is SGDLS and CDR2 YYNGEE. Trimming took off 0 bases at V and 3 bases at J, with 8 bases between the two ends. The CDR3 runs 14 residues. CDR3 bases: TGTGCCAGCAGCGTAGTGGACACTACAGATACGCAGTATTTT. The encoded protein is CASSVVDTTDTQYF. The variable domain in full, completed from reference TRBV9 and TRBJ2-3, reads DSGVTQTPKHLITATGQRVTLRCSPRSGDLSVYWYQQSLDQGLQFLIQYYNGEERAKGNILERFSAQQFPDLHSELNLSSLELGDSALYFCASSVVDTTDTQYFGPGTRLTVL.

V is TRBV18 and J is TRBJ2-3; 8 bases map to TRBD2. The V gene end was trimmed by 2 bases and the J gene end by 0 bases; junction bases not matched to a gene: 4. This CDR3 has 16 amino acids. The germline gives CDR1 KGHSH, CDR2 LQKENI. CDR3 coding DNA: TGTGCCAGCTCACCAGTTAGCGGGGCCAGCACAGATACGCAGTATTTT. It translates to CASSPVSGASTDTQYF.

This rearrangement joins TRBV7-3 to TRBJ2-2, with D possibly matching TRBD1 (5 bases). CDR3 size: 14 residues. Trimming removed 1 base from V and 6 bases from J, with 9 bases in between. Germline loops: CDR1 SGHTA, CDR2 FQGTGA. The CDR3 is CASSLNSGPGELFF. As DNA, the CDR3 is TGTGCCAGCAGCTTAAATTCAGGGCCCGGGGAGCTGTTTTTT. The entire variable domain, with the rest obtained from reference TRBV7-3 and TRBJ2-2, is as follows: GAGVSQTPSNKVTEKGKYVELRCDPISGHTALYWYRQSLGQGPEFLIYFQGTGAADDSGLPNDRFFAVRPEGSVSTLKIQRTERGDSAVYLCASSLNSGPGELFFGEGSRLTVL.

The rearrangement joins TRBV29-1 to TRBJ1-2; 7 nucleotides match TRBD1. CDR3 size: 13 residues. V dropped 5 bases and J dropped 1; count of bases not matched to a gene: 4. Germline V gives CDR1 SQVTM, CDR2 ANQGSEA. The CDR3 DNA reads as TGCAGCGTTCCGGGACAGCTTAACTATGGCTACACCTTC. It specifies CSVPGQLNYGYTF.

This chain joins TRBV27 and TRBJ1-5; no definite D call. Per germline, CDR1 MNHEY and CDR2 SMNVEV (reference sequence). The V end was cut by 2 bases, the J end by 7 bases, with 9 bases between. The CDR3 covers 13 residues. This CDR3 reads CASSLEVGQPQHF. The CDR3 DNA reads as TGTGCCAGCAGTTTAGAGGTCGGGCAGCCCCAGCATTTT.

The genes are TRBV29-1 and TRBJ1-2, with unresolved D. Germline CDR1 is SQVTM and CDR2 is ANQGSEA. CDR3 length: 12 residues. The V end was cut by 0 bases, the J end by 10 bases, with 12 bases between. The CDR3 DNA follows: TGCAGCGTTGAAGATGATTTAGTTCTCTACACCTTC. Its translation: CSVEDDLVLYTF.

The rearrangement joins TRBV7-3 to TRBJ1-4, with D tentatively TRBD1 (5 bases). The germline V gene has CDR1 SGHTA and CDR2 FQGTGA. V shed 5 bases and J shed 3 bases, with 7 bases lying between them. The CDR3 is made up of 13 amino acids. This chain's CDR3 is CASSRQPNEKLFF. In DNA form, the CDR3 reads TGTGCCAGCAGCCGACAGCCTAATGAAAAACTGTTTTTT.

J is TRBJ2-7 and V is TRBV10-3, with 8 bases identical to TRBD1. The CDR3 consists of 13 residues. Trimming removed 6 bases from V and 6 bases from J; junction bases left unmatched: 7. The germline V gene encodes CDR1 ENHRY and CDR2 SYGVKD. This CDR3 reads CAIRRGQESEQYF. In nucleotides, the CDR3 is TGTGCCATCAGAAGGGGACAGGAATCCGAGCAGTACTTC.

The V call is TRBV5-5, the J call TRBJ2-2; D gene ambiguous. Germline V gives CDR1 SGHKS, CDR2 YYEKEE (reference sequence). The V end lost 0 bases, the J end lost 4 bases, and 4 bases lay between the germline ends. There are 13 residues in the CDR3. The CDR3 DNA is TGTGCCAGCAGCTTGGGTCTCACCGGGGAGCTGTTTTTT. Its translation is CASSLGLTGELFF.

The chain is built from TRBV29-1 and TRBJ2-2, with D unclear. This CDR3 region has 13 residues. Trimming took 4 bases from V and 2 from J, leaving 8 bases between them. The germline CDR1 and CDR2 sequences are SQVTM and ANQGSEA. CDR3 DNA sequence: TGCAGCGTTGCTCAGACTAACACCGGGGAGCTGTTTTTT. The encoded protein is CSVAQTNTGELFF.